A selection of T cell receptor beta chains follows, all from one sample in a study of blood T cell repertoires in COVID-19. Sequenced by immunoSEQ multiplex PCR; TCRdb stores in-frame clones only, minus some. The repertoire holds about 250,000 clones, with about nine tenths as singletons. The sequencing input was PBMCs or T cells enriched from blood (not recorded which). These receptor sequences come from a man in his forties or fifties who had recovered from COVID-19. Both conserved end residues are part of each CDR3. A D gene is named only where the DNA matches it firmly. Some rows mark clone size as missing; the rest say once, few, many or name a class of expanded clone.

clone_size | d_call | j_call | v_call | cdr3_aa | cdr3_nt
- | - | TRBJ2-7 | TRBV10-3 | CAISEQGHLARYEQYF | TGTGCCATCAGTGAGCAGGGACACTTGGCACGGTACGAGCAGTACTTC
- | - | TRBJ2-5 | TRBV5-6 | CASSLVQQETQYF | TGTGCCAGCAGCTTGGTACAACAAGAGACCCAGTACTTC
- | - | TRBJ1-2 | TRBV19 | CASSSNAAGKRRGYTF | TGTGCCAGTAGTTCAAATGCTGCAGGGAAGAGACGTGGCTACACCTTC
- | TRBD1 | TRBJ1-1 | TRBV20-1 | CSASRDRGFSTEAFF | TGCAGTGCTAGTAGGGACAGGGGTTTTTCTACTGAAGCTTTCTTT
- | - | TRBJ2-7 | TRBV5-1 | CASSSVTGSYEQYF | TGCGCCAGCAGCTCGGTGACAGGTTCCTACGAGCAGTACTTC
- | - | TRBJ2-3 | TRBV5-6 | CASSSTTGGGTDTQYF | TGTGCCAGCAGTTCCACGACTGGCGGGGGCACAGATACGCAGTATTTT
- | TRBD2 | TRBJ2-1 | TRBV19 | CASSHSGGEYNEQFF | TGTGCCAGTAGTCATTCCGGGGGGGAGTACAATGAGCAGTTCTTC
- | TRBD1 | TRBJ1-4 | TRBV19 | CASSLNRGLVEAEKLFF | TGTGCCAGTAGTCTTAACAGGGGGCTAGTCGAAGCTGAAAAACTGTTTTTT
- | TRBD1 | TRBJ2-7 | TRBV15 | CATSDFARGSSYEQYF | TGTGCCACCAGCGACTTTGCCAGGGGGAGCTCCTACGAGCAGTACTTC
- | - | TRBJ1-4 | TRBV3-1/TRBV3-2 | CASSQVSGLGEKLFF | TGTGCCAGCAGCCAAGTGTCAGGGCTAGGTGAAAAACTGTTTTTT
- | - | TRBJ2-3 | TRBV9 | CASSVTRGSDTQYF | TGTGCCAGCAGCGTAACGAGGGGGTCAGATACGCAGTATTTT
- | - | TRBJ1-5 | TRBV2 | CASSVDRRGGNQPQHF | TGTGCCAGCAGCGTAGACAGGCGAGGTGGCAATCAGCCCCAGCATTTT
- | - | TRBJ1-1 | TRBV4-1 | CASSQDGTAGWDEAFF | TGCGCCAGCAGCCAAGATGGCACGGCAGGGTGGGATGAAGCTTTCTTT
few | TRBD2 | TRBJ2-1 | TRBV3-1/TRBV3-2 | CASSQEVPSGGVNEQFF | TGTGCCAGCAGCCAAGAGGTCCCTAGCGGGGGGGTAAATGAGCAGTTCTTC
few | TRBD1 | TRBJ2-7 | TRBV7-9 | CASSPGGTGGSYEQYF | TGTGCCAGCAGCCCTGGGGGGACAGGGGGCTCCTACGAGCAGTACTTC
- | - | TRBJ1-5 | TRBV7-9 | CASSSGNQPQHF | TGTGCCAGCAGCTCCGGCAATCAGCCCCAGCATTTT
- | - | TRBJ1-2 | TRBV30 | CACARSAGYTF | TGTGCCTGTGCTAGGAGTGCAGGCTACACCTTC
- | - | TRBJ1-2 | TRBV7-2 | CASSSGAGGPDRTF | TGTGCCAGCAGCTCCGGAGCGGGGGGCCCCGATCGTACCTTC
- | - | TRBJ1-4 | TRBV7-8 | CASSTAPTYATNEKLFF | TGTGCCAGCAGCACTGCCCCCACTTATGCAACTAATGAAAAACTGTTTTTT
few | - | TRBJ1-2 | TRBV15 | CATSRVQIYGYTF | TGTGCCACCAGCAGAGTACAGATCTATGGCTACACCTTC
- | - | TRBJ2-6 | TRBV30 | CAWSVQGQRIHSGANVLTF | TGTGCCTGGAGTGTACAAGGACAGCGGATCCACTCTGGGGCCAACGTCCTGACTTTC
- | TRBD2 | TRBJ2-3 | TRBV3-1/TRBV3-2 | CASSPGLAHADTQYF | TGTGCCAGCAGCCCGGGACTAGCCCATGCAGATACGCAGTATTTT
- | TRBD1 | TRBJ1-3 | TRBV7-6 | CASSRGSGNTIYF | TGTGCCAGTAGCAGGGGGTCTGGAAACACCATATATTTT
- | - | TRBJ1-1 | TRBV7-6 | CASSAGLNTEAFF | TGTGCCAGCAGCGCCGGTTTGAACACTGAAGCTTTCTTT
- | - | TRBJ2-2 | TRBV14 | CASSPTAQAGELFF | TGTGCCAGCAGCCCCACTGCACAGGCCGGGGAGCTGTTTTTT
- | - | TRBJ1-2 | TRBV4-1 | CASSQDVDGHNYGYTF | TGCGCCAGCAGCCAAGATGTGGACGGACACAACTATGGCTACACCTTC
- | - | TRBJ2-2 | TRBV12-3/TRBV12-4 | CASSQAGGELFF | TGTGCCAGCAGTCAAGCGGGCGGGGAGCTGTTTTTT
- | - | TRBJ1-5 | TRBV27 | CASSPTKTHPEDFSNQPQHF | TGTGCCAGCAGTCCCACTAAGACACATCCCGAGGACTTTAGCAATCAGCCCCAGCATTTT
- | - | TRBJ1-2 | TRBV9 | CASSPRAGGYGYTF | TGTGCCAGCAGCCCCCGAGCCGGGGGTTATGGCTACACCTTC
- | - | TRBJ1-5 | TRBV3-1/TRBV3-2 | CASSQVYGSNQPQHF | TGTGCCAGCAGCCAAGTATACGGGTCCAATCAGCCCCAGCATTTT
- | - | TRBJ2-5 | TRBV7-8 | CASSRNRVETQYF | TGTGCCAGCTCCCGGAATCGGGTTGAGACCCAGTACTTC
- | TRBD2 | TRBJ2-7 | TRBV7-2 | CASSLAGGVYEQYF | TGTGCCAGCAGCCTAGCGGGAGGGGTCTACGAGCAGTACTTC
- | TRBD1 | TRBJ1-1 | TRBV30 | CAWGRGTGAGAFF | TGTGCCTGGGGACGAGGGACAGGGGCAGGAGCTTTCTTT
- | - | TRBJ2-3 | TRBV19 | CASSIDRGSTDTQYF | TGTGCCAGTAGTATAGATCGCGGTAGCACAGATACGCAGTATTTT
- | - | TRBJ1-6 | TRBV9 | CASSEGYKKSPLHF | TGTGCCAGCAGCGAGGGGTATAAGAAATCACCCCTCCACTTT
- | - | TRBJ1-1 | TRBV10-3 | CAISENPGNTEAFF | TGTGCCATCAGTGAGAACCCAGGGAACACTGAAGCTTTCTTT
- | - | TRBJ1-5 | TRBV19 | CASSIRGISNQPQHF | TGTGCCAGTAGTATAAGGGGGATTAGCAATCAGCCCCAGCATTTT
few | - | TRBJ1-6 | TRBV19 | CASSIESVPNSPLHF | TGTGCCAGTAGTATAGAGAGCGTCCCAAATTCACCCCTCCACTTT
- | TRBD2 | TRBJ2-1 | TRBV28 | CASSSRLAGLYNEQFF | TGTGCCAGCAGTTCCAGACTAGCGGGCCTTTACAATGAGCAGTTCTTC
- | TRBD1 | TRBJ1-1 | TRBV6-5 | CASRNRGATEAFF | TGTGCCAGCAGAAACAGGGGCGCTACTGAAGCTTTCTTT
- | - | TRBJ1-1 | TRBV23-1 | CASSNPGESTEAFF | TGCGCCAGCAGTAACCCGGGGGAATCCACTGAAGCTTTCTTT
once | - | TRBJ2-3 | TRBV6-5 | CASSQVQGSTDTQYF | TGTGCCAGCAGTCAGGTGCAGGGGTCCACAGATACGCAGTATTTT
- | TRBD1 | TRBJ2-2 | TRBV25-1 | CASSETTGVGGELFF | TGTGCCAGCAGTGAAACCACAGGGGTGGGCGGGGAGCTGTTTTTT
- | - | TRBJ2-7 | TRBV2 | CASSDLRVNEQYF | TGTGCCAGCAGTGACCTCAGGGTTAACGAGCAGTACTTC
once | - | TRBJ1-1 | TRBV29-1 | CSVEEWARNTEAFF | TGCAGCGTTGAAGAATGGGCACGGAACACTGAAGCTTTCTTT
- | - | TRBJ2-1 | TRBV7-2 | CASSQDSSYNEQFF | TGTGCCAGCAGCCAAGACAGCTCCTACAATGAGCAGTTCTTC
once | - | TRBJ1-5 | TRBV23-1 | CASSPQVGSNQPQHF | TGCGCCAGCAGTCCACAGGTTGGTAGCAATCAGCCCCAGCATTTT
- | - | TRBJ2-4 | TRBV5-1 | CASSLEGGPGPKNIQYF | TGCGCCAGCAGCTTGGAAGGAGGGCCTGGGCCCAAAAACATTCAGTACTTC
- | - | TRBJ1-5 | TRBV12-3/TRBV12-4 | CASSLRGTQPQHF | TGTGCCAGCAGCTTGCGGGGAACTCAGCCCCAGCATTTT
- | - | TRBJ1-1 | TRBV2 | CASATKSGATEAFF | TGTGCCAGCGCCACAAAATCAGGGGCCACTGAAGCTTTCTTT
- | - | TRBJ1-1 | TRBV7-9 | CASSLAGGREGTEAFF | TGTGCCAGCAGCTTAGCGGGGGGCAGGGAGGGCACTGAAGCTTTCTTT
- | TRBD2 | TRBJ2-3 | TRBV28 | CASTRGGRAGDTQYF | TGTGCCAGCACCCGAGGCGGGAGGGCGGGAGATACGCAGTATTTT
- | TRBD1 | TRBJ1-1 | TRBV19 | CASSGTGVNTEAFF | TGTGCCAGTAGTGGAACAGGGGTGAACACTGAAGCTTTCTTT
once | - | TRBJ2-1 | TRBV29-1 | CSVEHWNGHNNEQFF | TGCAGCGTTGAACATTGGAATGGACACAACAATGAGCAGTTCTTC
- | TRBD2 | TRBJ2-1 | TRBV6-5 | CASNQLGSGGEEQFF | TGTGCCAGCAACCAATTGGGGAGCGGGGGGGAGGAGCAGTTCTTC
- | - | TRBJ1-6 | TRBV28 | CASSSPGGNSPLHF | TGTGCCAGCAGTTCGCCCGGGGGGAATTCACCCCTCCACTTT